A single sample is the source of the 19 T cell receptor beta chains below, sequenced in a study of blood T cell repertoires in COVID-19. TCRdb keeps only in-frame clones here, not all; method: immunoSEQ multiplex PCR. Of fewer than 250,000 clones in the sample, around 83% were seen once. Sample: peripheral blood. These receptors were taken from a woman aged 50 to 60 with acute or convalescent COVID-19.

This clone was counted between two and nine times. The CDR3 DNA sequence: TGTGCCAGTAGTATAGGGACTAGCGGGAGGGGGCAGTTCTTC. Protein product: CASSIGTSGRGQFF. The V call is TRBV19, the J call TRBJ2-1, with 15 bases fitting TRBD2. The CDR3 totals 14 residues. Germline V gives CDR1 LNHDA, CDR2 SQIVND (reference sequence). V dropped 1 base and J dropped 12; count of bases not matched to a gene: 1.

The chain is built from TRBV2 and TRBJ1-6; 11 bases fit TRBD1. J gave up 9 bases and V 8 bases, and 12 bases lay outside the gene matches. The germline CDR1 and CDR2 sequences are SNHLY and FYNNEI. This CDR3 contains 16 residues. For the CDR3, the DNA is TGTGCCAGCTTATCCCACAGCGGGACAGGGGGTTCACCCCTCCACTTT. Protein: CASLSHSGTGGSPLHF.

V is TRBV18 and J is TRBJ2-2, with 10 bases that match TRBD2. Germline CDR1 and CDR2: KGHSH and LQKENI. V was pared by 3 bases and J by 0 bases, with 4 bases of the junction left unmatched. The CDR3 has 17 residues. In DNA form, the CDR3 reads TGTGCCAGCTCACCTCTAGCGGGGGCCGCGAACACCGGGGAGCTGTTTTTT. Translation gives CASSPLAGAANTGELFF.

This chain uses TRBV7-3 with TRBJ1-1; D not resolved. The germline CDR1 and CDR2 sequences are SGHTA and FQGTGA. CDR3 length equals 13 residues. Trimming stripped 2 bases from V and 7 bases from J, with 11 bases between. Here the CDR3 reads CASSLEGRDEAFF. The CDR3 DNA sequence: TGTGCCAGCAGCTTAGAAGGGAGGGATGAAGCTTTCTTT.

For this clone: This sample includes further DNA sequences coding for the same CDR3. The chain employs TRBV18 and TRBJ1-1, with 9 bases matching TRBD1. The CDR3 runs 13 residues. The ends lost 6 bases at V and 5 bases at J; junction bases unmatched: 4. The germline CDR1 and CDR2 sequences are KGHSH and LQKENI. The CDR3 reads CASSHDRGTEAFF. Written as DNA, the CDR3 is TGTGCCAGCTCTCACGACAGGGGGACTGAAGCTTTCTTT. The variable domain in full, with the rest retrieved from reference TRBV18 and TRBJ1-1, is NAGVMQNPRHLVRRRGQEARLRCSPMKGHSHVYWYRQLPEEGLKFMVYLQKENIIDESGMPKERFSAEFPKEGPSILRIQQVVRGDSAAYFCASSHDRGTEAFFGQGTRLTVV.

This sequence joins TRBV3-1 (or the pseudogene TRBV3-2) and TRBJ2-3, with a tentative D call TRBD1 (6 bases). V lost 8 bases to trimming and J lost 0 bases, with 12 bases between them. This CDR3 is built from 14 residues. CDR1 and CDR2 from the germline V gene are LGHDT and YNNKEL (reference sequence). CDR3 nucleotides: TGTGCCAGCGGAACCAGGGGTAGCACAGATACGCAGTATTTT. Its translation: CASGTRGSTDTQYF.

V and J are TRBV28 and TRBJ2-1; possible D gene TRBD2, 5 bases. Germline-derived CDR1 and CDR2 are MDHEN and SYDVKM. This CDR3 has 13 amino acids. Deletions cut 8 bases from V and 7 bases from J, with 15 bases between. CDR3: CASFPGRANEQFF. Here the CDR3 DNA reads TGTGCCAGCTTCCCGGGAAGGGCGAATGAGCAGTTCTTC.

The J gene is TRBJ2-7, the V gene TRBV14; 7 bases are a match to TRBD1. V trimming: 4 bases; J trimming: 6 bases; junction bases outside the gene matches: 3. The germline V gene encodes CDR1 SGHDN and CDR2 FVKESK. This CDR3 region has 12 residues. The CDR3: CASSPGGVEQYF. CDR3 nucleotides: TGTGCCAGCAGCCCAGGGGGAGTCGAGCAGTACTTC.

V is TRBV18 and J is TRBJ1-5, with TRBD1 matching 8 bases. Germline values: CDR1 KGHSH, CDR2 LQKENI. This CDR3 has 15 residues. J gave up 0 bases and V 4 bases, and 2 bases lay outside the gene matches. CDR3 in DNA: TGTGCCAGCTCACGACAGGGGAATAGCAATCAGCCCCAGCATTTT. Its translation: CASSRQGNSNQPQHF. The full variable domain, in which reference TRBV18 and TRBJ1-5 provide the parts outside the CDR3, is NAGVMQNPRHLVRRRGQEARLRCSPMKGHSHVYWYRQLPEEGLKFMVYLQKENIIDESGMPKERFSAEFPKEGPSILRIQQVVRGDSAAYFCASSRQGNSNQPQHFGDGTRLSIL.

This chain connects TRBV19 to TRBJ2-7; 8 positions agree with TRBD2. Looked up from germline, CDR1 is LNHDA and CDR2 is SQIVND (reference sequence). This CDR3 is 15 amino acids long. The junction had 9 bases not matched to a gene; V was cut back by 5 bases and J by 3 bases. The CDR3 DNA reads as TGTGCCAGTAGTTCCTCAAAGCGGGGGCTCTACGAGCAGTACTTC. Its protein is CASSSSKRGLYEQYF.

The V call is TRBV5-6, the J call TRBJ2-7; maybe TRBD2 (6 bases). Looked up from germline, CDR1 is SGHDT and CDR2 is YYEEEE. The CDR3 extends over 14 amino acids. Trimming took 2 bases from V and 0 from J, leaving 9 bases between them. The CDR3, as DNA: TGTGCCAGCAGCTTCCCTAGCGACTCCTACGAGCAGTACTTC. Translation gives CASSFPSDSYEQYF.

The chain combines TRBV5-1 with TRBJ2-1, with 9 bases aligning to TRBD1. The CDR3 length is 14 residues. V shed 1 base, J shed 7 bases, and the junction held 3 bases outside the gene matches. The germline V gene has CDR1 SGHRS and CDR2 YFSETQ. The CDR3 nucleotides are TGCGCCAGCAGCTTGAGGGGACAGGGAAATGAGCAGTTCTTC. Its translation: CASSLRGQGNEQFF.

J is TRBJ2-1 and V is TRBV2; D is unresolved. Germline V gene lookup returns CDR1 SNHLY and CDR2 FYNNEI. Deletions cut 6 bases from V and 8 bases from J, with 8 bases between. This CDR3 comprises 11 residues. The CDR3 DNA reads as TGTGCCAGCAGGGATAGCTATGAGCAGTTCTTC. Protein sequence: CASRDSYEQFF.

V usage is TRBV24-1 and J usage is TRBJ2-5, with D tentatively TRBD1 (6 bases). CDR1 is KGHDR and CDR2 is SFDVKD in the germline V gene. Trimming pared 5 bases from V and 1 base from J, leaving 10 bases between. This CDR3 has 14 residues. CDR3 residues: CATSVGGSQETQYF. CDR3 coding DNA: TGTGCCACCAGTGTAGGGGGATCCCAAGAGACCCAGTACTTC.

This chain uses TRBV12-3 or TRBV12-4 with TRBJ2-7; tentatively, D is TRBD2 (5 bases). This CDR3 is built from 13 residues. V lost 5 bases and J 3 bases, leaving 11 bases between the germline ends. The CDR3 DNA is TGTGCCAGCAGTCGGGGTTCCCTCTACGAGCAGTACTTC. Translated: CASSRGSLYEQYF.

The chain combines TRBV3-1 (or the pseudogene TRBV3-2) with TRBJ1-1; 7 bases match TRBD1. Germline loops: CDR1 LGHDT, CDR2 YNNKEL (reference sequence). The CDR3 is 13 residues long. V trimming: 4 bases; J trimming: 8 bases; junction bases outside the gene matches: 7. This chain's CDR3 is CASSRLTGSEAFF. The CDR3 coding sequence is TGTGCCAGCAGCCGCCTGACAGGGTCCGAAGCTTTCTTT.

The rearrangement joins TRBV29-1 to TRBJ1-4, with 12 bases matching TRBD1. Trimming removed 6 bases from V and 7 bases from J; junction bases left unmatched: 3. Germline assignment: CDR1 SQVTM and CDR2 ANQGSEA. CDR3 size: 13 residues. CDR3 coding DNA: TGCAGCGTGGGACAGGGGGCAGGTGAAAAACTGTTTTTT. Protein sequence: CSVGQGAGEKLFF.

This clone was found a few times. The chain employs TRBV7-2 and TRBJ1-1; TRBD1 is a possible D gene (5 bases). The V gene lost 6 bases and the J gene lost 5 bases, with 13 bases spanning the gap. The CDR3 has 13 amino acids. The germline V gene encodes CDR1 SGHTA and CDR2 FQGNSA. In DNA, the CDR3 is TGTGCCAGCAGTTCCCCGGGGGGAACTGAAGCTTTCTTT. The encoded protein is CASSSPGGTEAFF.

The gene calls are TRBV29-1 and TRBJ1-1; D unresolved. CDR1 and CDR2 from the germline V gene are SQVTM and ANQGSEA. V was pared by 3 bases and J by 2 bases, with 7 bases between. The CDR3 runs to 12 residues. Written as DNA, the CDR3 is TGCAGCGTTGAGAGGCTAAACACTGAAGCTTTCTTT. Translated: CSVERLNTEAFF.